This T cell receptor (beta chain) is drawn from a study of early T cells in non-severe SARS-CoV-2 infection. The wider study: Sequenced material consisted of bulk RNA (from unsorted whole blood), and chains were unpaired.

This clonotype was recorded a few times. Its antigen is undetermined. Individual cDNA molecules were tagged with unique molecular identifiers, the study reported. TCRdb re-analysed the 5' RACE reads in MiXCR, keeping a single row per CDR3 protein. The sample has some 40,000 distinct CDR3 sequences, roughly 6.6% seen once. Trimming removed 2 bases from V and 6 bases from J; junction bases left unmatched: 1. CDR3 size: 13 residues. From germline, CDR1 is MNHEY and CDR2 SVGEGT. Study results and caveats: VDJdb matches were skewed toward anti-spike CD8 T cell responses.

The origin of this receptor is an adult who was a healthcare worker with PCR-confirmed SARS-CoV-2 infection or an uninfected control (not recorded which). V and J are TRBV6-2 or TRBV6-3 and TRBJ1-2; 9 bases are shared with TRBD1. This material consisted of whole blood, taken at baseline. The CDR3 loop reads CASSYRTGDGYTF. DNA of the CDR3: TGTGCCAGCAGTTACCGGACAGGGGATGGCTACACCTTC.